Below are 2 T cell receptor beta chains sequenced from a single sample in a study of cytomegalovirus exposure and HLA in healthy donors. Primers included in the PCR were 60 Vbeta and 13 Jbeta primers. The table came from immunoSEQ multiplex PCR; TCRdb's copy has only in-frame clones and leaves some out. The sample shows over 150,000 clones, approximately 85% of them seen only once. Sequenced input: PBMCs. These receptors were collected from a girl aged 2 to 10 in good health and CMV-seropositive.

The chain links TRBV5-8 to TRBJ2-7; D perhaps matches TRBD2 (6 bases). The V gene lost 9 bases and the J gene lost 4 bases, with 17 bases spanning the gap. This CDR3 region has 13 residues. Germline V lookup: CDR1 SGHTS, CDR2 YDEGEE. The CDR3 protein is CAITSGVPYEQYF. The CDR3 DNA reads TGTGCCATCACCTCGGGGGTTCCGTACGAGCAGTACTTC. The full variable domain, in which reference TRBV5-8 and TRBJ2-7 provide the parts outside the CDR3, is EAGVTQSPTHLIKTRGQQATLRCSPISGHTSVYWYQQALGLGLQFLLWYDEGEERNRGNFPPRFSGRQFPNYSSELNVNALELEDSALYLCAITSGVPYEQYFGPGTRLTVT.

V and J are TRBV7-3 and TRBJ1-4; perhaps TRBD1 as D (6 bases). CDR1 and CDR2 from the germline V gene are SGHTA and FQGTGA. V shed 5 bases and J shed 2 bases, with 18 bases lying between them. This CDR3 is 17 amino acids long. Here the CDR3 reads CASSPTQGRSTNEKLFF. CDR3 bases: TGTGCCAGCAGCCCAACGCAGGGGCGTTCGACTAATGAAAAACTGTTTTTT.